The next 20 T cell receptor beta chains were all read from a single sample in a study of cytomegalovirus exposure and HLA in healthy donors. 13 Jbeta primers and 60 Vbeta primers were used for the PCR. Libraries were prepared by immunoSEQ multiplex PCR; TCRdb keeps only in-frame clonotypes and omits some of them. This sample has 250,000 to 300,000 clones, with roughly 91% found just once. Sequencing input: PBMCs. The receptor source for this set is a girl aged 2 to 9 in good health and CMV-seronegative.

The CDR3 loop reads CASSLGAVGYNEQFF. Here the CDR3 DNA reads TGTGCCAGCAGCTTAGGTGCGGTTGGATACAATGAGCAGTTCTTC. The chain uses TRBV11-3 and TRBJ2-1, with D hard to call. V dropped 1 base and J dropped 4 bases, with 11 bases sitting between them. The length of the CDR3 is 15 residues. CDR1 is SGHNT and CDR2 is YENEEA in the germline V gene.

The J gene is TRBJ1-4, the V gene TRBV5-5; no reliable D call. CDR1 is SGHKS, CDR2 YYEKEE, per germline (reference sequence). This CDR3 is 14 amino acids long. Trimming took off 1 base at V and 0 bases at J, with 4 bases between the two ends. The CDR3 spells CASSLLATNEKLFF. CDR3 in DNA: TGTGCCAGCAGCTTGCTCGCAACTAATGAAAAACTGTTTTTT.

Here the CDR3 reads CASSPIAGGGTDTQYF. Written as DNA, the CDR3 is TGTGCCAGCAGTCCCATAGCGGGGGGTGGGACAGATACGCAGTATTTT. This sequence joins TRBV28 and TRBJ2-3; TRBD2 agrees at 10 bases. V trimming: 5 bases; J trimming: 3 bases; junction bases outside the gene matches: 8. CDR3 length: 16 amino acids. Germline loops: CDR1 MDHEN, CDR2 SYDVKM. The variable domain in full, completed from reference TRBV28 and TRBJ2-3, reads DVKVTQSSRYLVKRTGEKVFLECVQDMDHENMFWYRQDPGLGLRLIYFSYDVKMKEKGDIPEGYSVSREKKERFSLILESASTNQTSMYLCASSPIAGGGTDTQYFGPGTRLTVL.

The rearrangement joins TRBV28 to TRBJ2-7; 10 bases are shared with TRBD1. Germline loops: CDR1 MDHEN, CDR2 SYDVKM. CDR3 size: 15 residues. V lost 3 bases, J lost 4 bases, and 6 bases stayed unmatched. The DNA of the CDR3 is TGTGCCAGCAGTTTGTGGACAGGGGGACCTTACGAGCAGTACTTC. This translates into CASSLWTGGPYEQYF.

The chain carries TRBV9 and TRBJ2-4; the D is unclear. The CDR3 is made up of 12 amino acids. V lost 2 bases to trimming and J lost 6 bases, with 6 bases between them. CDR1 is SGDLS, CDR2 YYNGEE, per germline. The DNA of the CDR3 is TGTGCCAGCAGCGTCCAGGTAAACATTCAGTACTTC. It yields the protein CASSVQVNIQYF. The whole variable domain, remainder taken from reference TRBV9 and TRBJ2-4, is DSGVTQTPKHLITATGQRVTLRCSPRSGDLSVYWYQQSLDQGLQFLIQYYNGEERAKGNILERFSAQQFPDLHSELNLSSLELGDSALYFCASSVQVNIQYFGAGTRLSVL.

The chain uses TRBV2 and TRBJ2-2, with 7 nucleotides matching TRBD1. The CDR3 runs 15 residues. In germline, CDR1 is SNHLY, CDR2 FYNNEI. V dropped 2 bases and J dropped 5; count of bases not matched to a gene: 5. The CDR3 sequence is CASSELKGATGELFF. The CDR3 bases are TGTGCCAGCAGTGAACTTAAGGGGGCAACCGGGGAGCTGTTTTTT.

The sample holds one count of this clone. The chain is built from TRBV5-5 and TRBJ1-1; 7 bases align to TRBD1. CDR3 size: 14 residues. Looked up from germline, CDR1 is SGHKS and CDR2 is YYEKEE (reference sequence). Unmatched junction bases numbered 3, after V lost 4 bases and J lost 0 bases. The CDR3, as DNA: TGTGCCAGCAGCGCTGACAGGGTGAACACTGAAGCTTTCTTT. Translated, it gives CASSADRVNTEAFF.

V is TRBV6-4 and J is TRBJ1-4; TRBD1 might be the D (6 bases). CDR1 MRHNA and CDR2 SNTAGT come from the germline V gene. Trimming stripped 6 bases from V and 0 bases from J, with 11 bases between. This CDR3 is 15 amino acids long. CDR3 DNA: TGTGCCAGCAGCGACAGGAGTGCAACTAATGAAAAACTGTTTTTT. Translated: CASSDRSATNEKLFF.

This clone was seen a handful of times. The V gene is TRBV5-1, the J gene TRBJ2-3; 7 bases are a match to TRBD2. V dropped 0 bases and J dropped 1; count of bases not matched to a gene: 11. The CDR3 runs to 18 residues. Germline CDR1 SGHRS, CDR2 YFSETQ. This chain's CDR3 is CASSLEAIGAGGTDTQYF. CDR3 bases: TGCGCCAGCAGCTTGGAGGCGATCGGCGCGGGAGGCACAGATACGCAGTATTTT. Full variable domain (rest looked up from reference TRBV5-1 and TRBJ2-3): KAGVTQTPRYLIKTRGQQVTLSCSPISGHRSVSWYQQTPGQGLQFLFEYFSETQRNKGNFPGRFSGRQFSNSRSEMNVSTLELGDSALYLCASSLEAIGAGGTDTQYFGPGTRLTVL.

The gene calls are TRBV27 and TRBJ1-2, with TRBD1 matching 8 bases. Looked up from germline, CDR1 is MNHEY and CDR2 is SMNVEV (reference sequence). V lost 5 bases to trimming and J lost 4 bases; unmatched junction nucleotides: 9. The CDR3 runs to 15 residues. The CDR3 nucleotides read TGTGCCAGCAGTCCAACAGGGGGGAACGTCTATGGCTACACCTTC. Its translation is CASSPTGGNVYGYTF.

Only a few counts were recorded for this clone. The CDR3 sequence: CASTSLWRENTDTQYF. The CDR3 DNA reads TGCGCCAGCACGAGCCTCTGGCGGGAGAACACAGATACGCAGTATTTT. The chain recombines TRBV10-2 with TRBJ2-3, with 7 bases lining up with TRBD2. The V segment lost 7 bases and the J segment 2 bases; nucleotides outside the gene matches: 12. The CDR3 is made up of 16 amino acids. The germline CDR1 and CDR2 sequences are WSHSY and SAAADI.

The chain recombines TRBV29-1 with TRBJ2-5; TRBD2 aligns across 8 bases. Germline assignment: CDR1 SQVTM and CDR2 ANQGSEA. V dropped 5 bases and J dropped 3; count of bases not matched to a gene: 2. This CDR3 is 12 amino acids long. The CDR3 region is CSVLAGKETQYF. The CDR3 DNA is TGCAGCGTTTTAGCGGGGAAAGAGACCCAGTACTTC.

The chain couples TRBV7-9 to TRBJ2-1, with 10 bases fitting TRBD1. This CDR3 is 12 amino acids long. The V segment lost 3 bases and the J segment 15 bases; nucleotides outside the gene matches: 5. Germline lookup yields CDR1 SEHNR and CDR2 FQNEAQ (reference sequence). In DNA form, the CDR3 reads TGTGCCAGCAGCTTCCGGACAGGGGGTGCGTTCTTC. Amino acid sequence: CASSFRTGGAFF.

The V and J genes are TRBV18 and TRBJ1-3, with D tentatively TRBD1 (5 bases). The CDR3 has 16 residues. With 2 bases removed from V and 0 bases from J, the gap between germline ends came to 11 bases. The germline V gene has CDR1 KGHSH and CDR2 LQKENI. CDR3 residues: CASSPKQVHSGNTIYF. Written as DNA, the CDR3 is TGTGCCAGCTCACCAAAACAGGTACACTCTGGAAACACCATATATTTT.

This chain joins TRBV4-1 and TRBJ2-1; 7 bases line up with TRBD1. Per germline, CDR1 MGHRA and CDR2 YSYEKL. The CDR3 length is 16 residues. Trimming removed 1 base from V and 9 bases from J; junction bases left unmatched: 12. The CDR3 sequence: CASSQAQGDYNREQFF. The CDR3 DNA is TGCGCCAGCAGCCAAGCCCAGGGGGATTACAATCGTGAGCAGTTCTTC.

The CDR3 spells CASSEARRASTKEPQHF. In DNA, the CDR3 is TGTGCCAGCAGTGAAGCGCGGAGGGCCAGCACCAAAGAGCCCCAGCATTTT. The chain combines TRBV6-1 with TRBJ1-5; D is unresolved. From germline, CDR1 is MNHNS and CDR2 SASEGT. V shed 0 bases and J shed 8 bases, with 20 bases lying between them. The CDR3 has 17 amino acids.

The chain joins TRBV29-1 to TRBJ2-1, with TRBD2 matching 8 bases. This CDR3 comprises 15 residues. With V trimmed by 5 bases and J by 4 bases, 10 bases remained unmatched. The germline gives CDR1 SQVTM, CDR2 ANQGSEA. The CDR3 here is CSVLAPGGWYNEQFF. The CDR3 bases are TGCAGCGTTTTGGCCCCGGGGGGGTGGTACAATGAGCAGTTCTTC.

The chain combines TRBV27 with TRBJ2-7; 7 nucleotides match TRBD2. The CDR3 extends over 17 amino acids. Germline trimming cut 0 bases from V and 5 bases from J; bases unmatched to any gene: 13. Germline CDR1 is MNHEY and CDR2 is SMNVEV (reference sequence). CDR3 loop: CASSLSTFGRGFNEQYF. CDR3 DNA: TGTGCCAGCAGTTTATCGACGTTCGGGCGGGGGTTTAACGAGCAGTACTTC.

V is TRBV4-1 and J is TRBJ2-5; the match to TRBD2 covers 9 bases. CDR1 is MGHRA, CDR2 YSYEKL, per germline. With V trimmed by 0 bases and J by 6 bases, 5 bases remained unmatched. This CDR3 has 15 amino acids. Here the CDR3 DNA reads TGCGCCAGCAGCCAAGATCGCCTAGCGGGGAAGACCCAGTACTTC. This encodes CASSQDRLAGKTQYF.

This chain joins TRBV21-1 and TRBJ1-5; TRBD1 reflects the table's D call only, with no check against the DNA. TRBV21-1 is classified as a pseudogene. CDR3 size: 15 residues. CDR3 in DNA: TGTGCCAGCAGCAAAGGGACAGGGCTGAATCAGCCCCAGCATTTT. It yields the protein CASSKGTGLNQPQHF.